Presented here are 19 T cell receptor beta chains from one specimen sequenced in a study of breast tumors, draining lymph nodes, adjacent tissues. TCRdb re-derived calls from the multiplex PCR reads in MiXCR, one entry per CDR3 protein. The sample lists some 100,000 distinct CDR3 sequences, around 20% occurring once. The lymph nodes were axillary draining lymph nodes from breast cancer patients. The sequenced sample consisted of axillary lymph node tissue. These receptors all stem from a female donor with breast cancer. Some clones in this sample may be carry-over from other donors' samples.

This clonotype was detected ten times or more. The rearrangement joins TRBV10-3 to TRBJ1-2; D remains unclear. The V and J ends lost 2 bases and 8 bases respectively, with 12 bases between them. The germline V gene has CDR1 ENHRY and CDR2 SYGVKD. The CDR3 loop spans 13 amino acids. The CDR3 sequence is CAISENRAEGYTF. The CDR3 nucleotides read TGTGCCATCAGTGAGAACCGGGCGGAGGGCTACACCTTC.

This clonotype turned up a few times. The chain has TRBV19 and TRBJ2-1; 10 bases align to TRBD2. The CDR3 extends over 16 amino acids. The germline gives CDR1 LNHDA, CDR2 SQIVND (reference sequence). Trimming cost V 0 bases and J 12 bases; bases outside gene matches: 11. The CDR3 sequence is CASSIEASGSLFWQFF. For the CDR3, the DNA is TGTGCCAGTAGTATAGAAGCTAGCGGGAGTCTATTCTGGCAGTTCTTC.

This clonotype occurred many times. The chain recombines TRBV2 with TRBJ2-1; 7 positions agree with TRBD1. The germline V gene encodes CDR1 SNHLY and CDR2 FYNNEI. The CDR3 is 15 amino acids. Trimming removed 7 bases from V and 5 bases from J; junction bases left unmatched: 11. DNA of the CDR3: TGTGCCAGCACCCGACAGGGATCGGCAAACAATGAGCAGTTCTTC. As protein: CASTRQGSANNEQFF.

Comments on this clonotype: A single base separates this from a much larger clone, so it may be a read error. This chain links TRBV9 with TRBJ2-1, with a tentative D call TRBD2 (6 bases). Germline CDR1 SGDLS, CDR2 YYNGEE. The CDR3 contains 15 residues. The CDR3 protein is CASSGAGAGYSEQFF. For the CDR3, the DNA is TGTGCCAGCAGCGGCGCTGGAGCGGGCTACAGTGAGCAGTTCTTC.

Points on this clonotype: Given a much more abundant clone one base away, this may be a read error. The rearrangement joins TRBV10-3 to TRBJ2-2; D tentatively fits TRBD1 or TRBD2 (5 bases each). This CDR3 has 15 residues. Germline-derived CDR1 and CDR2 are ENHRY and SYGVKD. The CDR3 nucleotides are TGTGCCATCAGTGACAGGGCACCAAACACCGGGGAGCCGTTTTTT. This sequence encodes CAISDRAPNTGEPFF.

This clonotype was picked up many times. This chain uses TRBV5-1 with TRBJ2-7, with TRBD2 matching over 9 bases. V shed 7 bases, J shed 6 bases, and the junction held 11 bases outside the gene matches. Germline loops: CDR1 SGHRS, CDR2 YFSETQ. The CDR3 covers 14 residues. The chain's CDR3 is CASGLGLAGIEQYF. The CDR3 bases are TGCGCCAGCGGCCTGGGGCTAGCGGGAATCGAGCAGTACTTC.

This clonotype was observed many times. V is TRBV4-2 and J is TRBJ2-3, with TRBD1 matching over 8 bases. After removal of 3 bases from V and 0 bases from J, the junction contained 5 bases not matched to a gene. Germline V lookup: CDR1 LGHNA, CDR2 YNFKEQ. The CDR3 is 16 amino acids. CDR3 protein: CASSQVGTGSTDTQYF. The CDR3 DNA reads as TGTGCCAGCAGCCAGGTCGGGACAGGAAGCACAGATACGCAGTATTTT.

A note on this clonotype: This may stem from a read error, because a much larger clone lies one nucleotide away. The chain employs TRBV2 and TRBJ1-5; perhaps TRBD1 as D (6 bases). Deletions cut 2 bases from V and 6 bases from J, with 14 bases between. Per germline, CDR1 SNHLY and CDR2 FYNNEI. This CDR3 has 15 residues. CDR3 protein: CASSEWIGGLQPQHF. CDR3 nucleotides: TGTGCCAGCAGTGAATGGATAGGGGGTCTTCAGCCCCAGCATTTT.

This clonotype was seen ten or more times. This chain joins TRBV27 and TRBJ2-2; D is ambiguous. The germline gives CDR1 MNHEY, CDR2 SMNVEV (reference sequence). V dropped 10 bases and J dropped 6 bases, with 9 bases sitting between them. The CDR3 runs to 11 residues. CDR3: CATRNAGELFF. In DNA, the CDR3 is TGTGCCACCAGAAACGCCGGGGAGCTGTTTTTT.

Ten or more counts support this clonotype. The V gene is TRBV7-8, the J gene TRBJ1-5, with a possible D match to TRBD1 (5 bases). CDR1 and CDR2 from the germline V gene are SGHVS and FQNEAQ. The CDR3 spans 15 residues. Trimming took off 5 bases at V and 7 bases at J, with 18 bases between the two ends. The CDR3 region has the DNA TGTGCCAGCAGCGCGGGGCCGGGCGTCGAGCAGCCCCAGCATTTT. The encoded protein is CASSAGPGVEQPQHF.

There are many counts of this clonotype. V is TRBV20-1 and J is TRBJ1-2; D is unclear. The CDR3 runs 13 residues. Germline lookup yields CDR1 DFQATT and CDR2 SNEGSKA (reference sequence). V lost 1 base, J lost 8 bases, and 14 bases lay in between. The CDR3 bases are TGCAGTGCTAGAGCCAACATGGGGTTAGGCTACACCTTC. This codes for CSARANMGLGYTF.

This clonotype was seen many times. CDR3 residues: CSAREGQGNEKLFF. As DNA, the CDR3 is TGCAGTGCTAGAGAAGGACAGGGAAACGAAAAACTGTTTTTT. The rearrangement links TRBV20-1 to TRBJ1-4; 8 bases align to TRBD1. Germline CDR1 is DFQATT and CDR2 is SNEGSKA (reference sequence). The trim removed 0 bases at V and 8 bases at J, leaving 5 bases unmatched. CDR3 length equals 14 residues.

This clonotype was found many times. The chain joins TRBV5-6 to TRBJ1-6, with TRBD1 identical over 7 bases. The CDR3 consists of 15 residues. V was pared by 3 bases and J by 8 bases, with 8 bases of the junction left unmatched. In germline, CDR1 is SGHDT, CDR2 YYEEEE. The CDR3: CASSSNRGIYSPLHF. DNA for the CDR3: TGTGCCAGCAGCTCGAACAGGGGTATTTATTCACCCCTCCACTTT.

Ten or more counts support this clonotype. The V gene is TRBV4-1, the J gene TRBJ1-2; D unresolved. Deletions cut 0 bases from V and 4 bases from J, with 3 bases between. The CDR3 loop spans 12 amino acids. Germline V gene lookup returns CDR1 MGHRA and CDR2 YSYEKL. The CDR3 sequence: CASSQDTYGYTF. In DNA, the CDR3 is TGCGCCAGCAGCCAAGACACCTATGGCTACACCTTC.

On this clonotype itself: It may be a read error: a sequence one base away is much more abundant. The V call is TRBV30, the J call TRBJ2-7; D possibly uses TRBD1 or TRBD2 (5 bases each). The ends were cut back, 3 bases at V and 2 bases at J, with 14 bases in the middle. The germline V gene has CDR1 GTSNPN and CDR2 SVGIG (reference sequence). The CDR3 extends over 14 amino acids. CDR3 sequence reads: CAWRRFGDAYEQYF. CDR3 nucleotides: TGTGCCTGGAGAAGGTTTGGGGACGCCTACGAGCAGTACTTC.

Ten or more counts support this clonotype. The rearrangement uses TRBV19 and TRBJ2-2; no clear D gene. With 1 base removed from V and 5 bases from J, the gap between germline ends came to 8 bases. This CDR3 is built from 14 residues. CDR1 and CDR2 (germline): LNHDA, SQIVND (reference sequence). The CDR3 loop reads CASSIVIETGELFF. The DNA for the CDR3 is TGTGCCAGTAGTATAGTGATCGAGACCGGGGAGCTGTTTTTT.

Remarks on this clonotype: A much more abundant neighbour one base away suggests this may be a read error. The chain is built from TRBV19 and TRBJ2-7, with D perhaps matching TRBD1 or TRBD2 (5 bases each). CDR1 and CDR2 (germline): LNHDA, SQIVND (reference sequence). V dropped 5 bases and J dropped 7 bases, with 21 bases sitting between them. The CDR3 loop spans 15 amino acids. The CDR3: CASSPRDGPYAEQYF. For the CDR3, the DNA is TGTGCCAGTAGTCCACGGGACGGGCCCTACGCAGAGCAGTACTTC. The full variable domain, completed using reference TRBV19 and TRBJ2-7, is DGGITQSPKYLFRKEGQNVTLSCEQNLNHDAMYWYRQDPGQGLRLIYYSQIVNDFQKGDIAEGYSVSREKKESFPLTVTSAQKNPTAFYLCASSPRDGPYAEQYFGPGTRLTVT.

The sample holds many counts of this clonotype. V gene TRBV3-1 combines with J gene TRBJ1-6; D gene unclear. CDR1 and CDR2 from the germline V gene are LGHDT and YNNKEL (reference sequence). Between the trimmed V and J ends, which lost 4 bases and 7 bases, there was a span of 8 bases. The CDR3 is made up of 13 amino acids. The CDR3 reads CASSPDGNSPLHF. The CDR3 DNA reads as TGTGCCAGCAGCCCGGACGGGAATTCACCCCTCCACTTT.

This clonotype was seen at least ten times. The V call is TRBV19, the J call TRBJ2-3; TRBD1 matches 10 bases. Germline lookup yields CDR1 LNHDA and CDR2 SQIVND (reference sequence). This CDR3 comprises 15 residues. With V trimmed by 5 bases and J by 6 bases, 8 bases remained unmatched. The CDR3 region has the DNA TGTGCCAGTAGTGAAAGGACAGGGGGGAGGGATACGCAGTATTTT. This gives the protein CASSERTGGRDTQYF.